A single T cell receptor beta chain is shown here with its context. No cognate antigen has been identified for it. It has no much larger one-base neighbor in the sample; base qualities were not kept. Spanning cysteine to phenylalanine, the CDR3 consists of 15 amino acids. The kept DNA is CDR3 alone, 45 bases in frame from the first base. The germline V gene (reference sequence) gives CDR1 as MNHEY and CDR2 as SMNVEV. The junction shows trimming of 6 bases on V and 4 bases on J, and the gene matches do not reach 11 bases of it. This sample was included in a study of cytomegalovirus exposure and HLA in healthy donors (dated by TCRdb to the late 2010s). With respect to the entire study: According to an earlier analysis of around 600 of the donors, 200 million or so T cells yielded 117 million unique TCR beta sequences and 276 Gb of sequence data. To predict cytomegalovirus infection status, the study combined high-throughput TCR immunosequencing, statistical association of individual TCRs with disease status, and machine learning. In an earlier analysis of a few hundred of the donors, high-throughput TCR beta sequencing was used to judge whether each TCR beta V gene segment behaved as functional or pseudogenic. The number of donors typed differed by locus, with about 629-630 for A, B, C, DRB1 and DQB1, approximately 500 for DQA1, 606 for DPA1, and 400 to 490 for DPB1. Approximately 300 gigabases of sequencing data and tens of millions of unique TCR sequences were included in an early release covering about 620 HLA-typed donors. Of the roughly 400 genotyped donors, 80% to 90% were placed in the genetic ancestry cluster associated with self-reported Caucasian donors. A later genetic analysis took genome-wide SNP genotypes for about 55% of the 666 donors and used that subset as a discovery cohort. The T cell repertoires of 670 or so subjects were profiled by immunosequencing and related to cytomegalovirus serostatus. A later analysis re-examined previously published TCR beta repertoires from more than 600 donors and added high-resolution HLA genotyping to investigate patterns of TCR occurrence. Among some 410 genotyped donors of the cohort, an average of roughly 230,000 unique TCR beta nucleotide sequences was sequenced per donor, of which 15% to 20% were non-productive. Alongside the repertoire data, information on donor age, sex, ethnicity and CMV serostatus was compiled. In addition to the first cohort of approximately 670 subjects, a separate validation cohort of 130 or so different subjects was used. All discovery cohort repertoires had been generated using a single sequencing platform. The study was designed to test whether signatures of past pathogen exposure could be identified by cataloging public T cell receptors. Rather than using new phenotypic data, the later analysis identified candidate immune exposures from TCR beta sequences and from how often those sequences occurred across donors. Roughly 5 DR-DQ haplotypes were treated as single units for association and clustering because of strong linkage in the cohort. HLA typing covered class I and class II loci at four-digit resolution. General conclusions and limits of the study: A later genetic analysis associated a missense DCLRE1C variant with V-gene and J-gene trimming of TCR beta chains, and an independent cohort replicated the association. Most TCR sequences were observed very rarely across donors, whereas some public TCRs were present in many individuals. The authors suggested that the approach could potentially be generalized to other disease states and immunological phenotypes. Strong co-occurrence of HLA alleles, especially DR and DQ, made assigning TCR associations to individual alleles difficult. Because counts were too low, some 17 rarely observed V segments, including chromosome 9 orphons, were left out of the earlier analysis of 587 of the donors. Linkage disequilibrium might explain the correlated functional status among segregating V segments, but an unknown experimental factor could not be excluded. Three of the identified cytomegalovirus-associated TCR beta chains were confirmed in vitro to be specific for cytomegalovirus antigens. In this cohort, only TCR beta chains were sequenced, and detectable features were limited by the absence of alpha or paired-chain data. A group of highly shared sequence variants was considered likely to be a technical artifact of the sequencing pipeline. Specific HLA alleles were associated with around 18,000 TCR beta sequences at a false discovery rate of 0.05 in a later analysis. Some IMGT-functional V segments, including TRBV6-2 and TRBV6-3, could not be told apart with the 87-base-pair reads, so those segments were excluded. In a later analysis, HLA-associated TCR beta chains were found to be more clonally expanded and to have lower generation probabilities than equally common non-associated chains. A total of about 180 TCR beta chains were listed by the study as associated with cytomegalovirus. Because some donors lacked HLA typing at each locus, the association tests relied only on the typed subset. According to a later genetic analysis, donors in an Asian-associated ancestry cluster had fewer N-insertions in productive TCRs than the approximately 700-donor mean. The only immune exposure information available for the cohort was CMV serostatus. Several of the top co-occurrence clusters appeared to be linked to parvovirus B19, influenza, CMV and Epstein-Barr virus, according to a later analysis. A further reported finding was that TCR beta sequences accurately predicted the HLA-A and HLA-B alleles for most subjects in the first cohort. According to a later analysis, TCR association rates differed among HLA loci, with DRB1 alleles showing the most associated TCRs and HLA-C alleles showing the fewest. According to a later analysis, most CMV-associated TCR beta chains appeared to be HLA-restricted, and the HLA associations seemed to be driven largely by CMV exposure. The classifier was reported to diagnose cytomegalovirus status with high specificity and sensitivity in both the original cohort and the validation cohort. Sequencing depth was assumed to be roughly uniform across donors in the presence/absence analyses, though that assumption may not hold. In an earlier analysis of about 600 of the donors, most TCR beta V segments appeared in productive rearrangements about 87% or about 30% of the time, broadly matching IMGT annotations.

The cohort consisted of hundreds of healthy bone marrow donors. Cohort members were all nominally healthy when sampled, although unrecorded immune exposures were likely present. The donor was CMV seropositive and belonged to the group of around 300 seropositive cohort members. A peripheral blood sample was provided by each donor, and peripheral blood mononuclear cells were used for TCR beta sequencing. Genomic DNA extraction from the blood cell samples was performed with the Qiagen DNeasy Blood Extraction Kit. The library was prepared using the immunoSEQ multiplex PCR assay. The multiplex PCR relied on a mix of 60 forward primers for TCR Vbeta segments and 13 reverse primers for TCR Jbeta segments. A multiplex PCR assay on genomic DNA amplified the CDR3 region of rearranged TCR beta genes. The Illumina HiSeq System was used to sequence the amplified TCR beta libraries as 87-base-pair reads. In the paper's pipeline: Across the 640 or so repertoires, a later analysis counted 78 million or so unique TCR beta chains, roughly 11 million of which were shared by at least two donors. Raw reads were error-corrected and collapsed into unique sequences with a nearest-neighbor algorithm that merged closely related sequences to remove PCR and sequencing errors. Alignment of CDR3 sequences to IMGT reference sequences was used to assign V, D and J gene segments. Each retained sequence needed at least a six-nucleotide match to both a V gene segment and a J gene segment. Rearrangements were classified as productive when the CDR3 lacked stop codons and remained in frame with V and J, and all other rearrangements were classified as non-productive. Following IMGT convention, CDR3 was defined as the stretch from the second conserved V-encoded cysteine up to the conserved J-encoded phenylalanine. In an earlier analysis of 550 to 650 of the donors, sequences lacking an unambiguous match to a single V gene segment were excluded. In an earlier analysis of about 590 of the donors, a V segment was called functional when productive rearrangements were above 56.7%, and segregating when the standard deviation between donors exceeded 5%. A statistical classification framework was built to diagnose cytomegalovirus status from the catalog of TCR beta chain sequences. A later analysis assigned V and J genes by comparing TCR nucleotide sequences with IMGT/GENE-DB human TR gene sequences. Using the TCRdist pipeline, a later analysis assigned CDR3 sequences along with most-parsimonious VDJ recombination scenarios. In a later analysis, each TCR beta chain was defined by its CDR3 amino acid sequence together with its V-gene family, and reads lacking a unique V-gene family were excluded. A later analysis removed roughly 590 highly shared, low-generation-probability nucleotide sequences to deal with suspected cross-contamination and a sequencing artifact. A later analysis calculated a clonal expansion index for each public chain from normalized within-repertoire ranks of inferred template counts. A later analysis computed generation probabilities with a VDJ recombination model fitted to out-of-frame rearrangements, and checked the results against IGoR. A later analysis scored TCR-TCR, TCR-HLA and TCR-CMV co-occurrence with hypergeometric tests, applying a repertoire-size bias correction to TCR pairs. A later analysis estimated false discovery rates by permuting HLA or CMV assignments 20 times. In a later analysis, co-occurring TCRs were grouped using DBSCAN, and TCRdist sequence similarity was added for clustering within HLA-allele-positive subsets. Repertoires with fewer than 30,000 or more than 120,000 public chains were left out of co-occurrence clustering, as were about 5 repertoires with anomalous nucleotide sharing. Here the immuneACCESS table is served through TCRdb, limited to in-frame sequences with V and J called. Missing clones are a known gap in these copies; in checked studies unresolved V genes cover under half, and the rest lacks a known reason. V and J calls and clone size come straight from that table; D and trimming were deduced from the DNA. The sample has some 100,000 clones on record, around 78% of them singletons. Of the sample, 4.6% is held by the ten largest clones.

The chain couples TRBV27 to TRBJ1-2; 7 bases in the middle match TRBD1. What was sequenced was PBMCs. The TCR comes from a woman aged 40 to 50 in good health and CMV-seropositive. The DNA reads as follows: TGTGCCAGCAGCCCTCTAGGGGGCCCGGGCTATGGCTACACCTTC. It translates as CASSPLGGPGYGYTF.